This T cell receptor (beta chain) was retrieved from a study of Graves' ophthalmopathy and Graves' hyperthyroidism. Germline V gene lookup returns CDR1 MNHEY and CDR2 SVGAGI. The CDR3 has 17 residues. The V segment lost 0 bases and the J segment 3 bases; nucleotides outside the gene matches: 7. Study outcomes and limitations: Most clonotypes expanded in thyroid above 0.001 frequency were present in blood too.

This clonotype occurred many times. Antigen specificity is unknown. Amplified TCR beta CDR3 regions were obtained using RNA transcripts as template. First-round RT-PCR with HTBI primers preceded a second-round multiplex PCR. TCRdb re-derived calls from the multiplex PCR reads in MiXCR, one entry per CDR3 protein. Among about 400,000 distinct CDR3 sequences, 15% to 20% were seen once, and the ten largest hold 1.6%. The sample taken for sequencing was peripheral blood. The J gene is TRBJ2-7, the V gene TRBV6-5; 11 bases line up with TRBD1. This sequence was found in a woman aged 18-30 years with Graves' ophthalmopathy. For the CDR3, the DNA is TGTGCCAGCAGTTACTCCCTACCGGGGACAGGGGGCTACGAGCAGTACTTC. It translates to CASSYSLPGTGGYEQYF.